The 26 T cell receptor beta chains below come from one sample, sequenced in a study of monozygotic twins with inflammatory bowel disease. From its re-call of the 5' RACE reads, TCRdb lists each CDR3 protein once, without DNA. The sample table includes over 200,000 distinct CDR3 sequences. Sequencing used blood. The receptors come from a human donor with ulcerative colitis or Crohn's disease, or a healthy co-twin of an affected twin (not recorded which).

J is TRBJ1-2 and V is TRBV7-9; the TRBD1 assignment by TCRdb is unverifiable without DNA. This CDR3 spans 11 amino acids. Germline V CDR1 and CDR2: SEHNR, FQNEAQ (reference sequence). The chain's CDR3 is CATSGTYGYTF. The entire variable domain, with the rest obtained from reference TRBV7-9 and TRBJ1-2, is as follows: DTGVSQNPRHKITKRGQNVTFRCDPISEHNRLYWYRQTLGQGPEFLTYFQNEAQLEKSRLLSDRFSAERPKGSFSTLEIQRTEQGDSAMYLCATSGTYGYTFGSGTRLTVV.

V is TRBV7-6 and J is TRBJ2-7. Germline V gives CDR1 SGHVS, CDR2 FNYEAQ. The CDR3 runs 12 residues. The CDR3 protein is CASSLLRDEQYF.

The chain has TRBV20-1 and TRBJ2-5; TCRdb's D call of TRBD2 is untestable without DNA. The CDR3 covers 14 residues. Germline V lookup: CDR1 DFQATT, CDR2 SNEGSKA (reference sequence). CDR3 in amino acids: CSAKHPTSGETQYF.

The J gene is TRBJ2-3, the V gene TRBV9; there is no DNA to check the TCRdb D call of TRBD1. The germline V gene encodes CDR1 SGDLS and CDR2 YYNGEE. The CDR3 totals 16 residues. The CDR3 is CASSALGTGNTDTQYF.

The rearrangement links TRBV18 to TRBJ2-7; TCRdb returns TRBD1, unconfirmable since there is no DNA. The CDR3 covers 12 residues. Germline V gene sequence: CDR1 KGHSH, CDR2 LQKENI. The CDR3 loop reads CASSPLGDEQYF.

The chain recombines TRBV2 with TRBJ1-2; TCRdb's assignment of TRBD1 cannot be checked, as there is no DNA. CDR3 length: 14 amino acids. The V gene's germline CDR1 is SNHLY and CDR2 FYNNEI. The CDR3 loop is CASSYLPGQDGYTF.

The chain has TRBV5-6 and TRBJ1-2; checking the TCRdb D call of TRBD1 is not possible without DNA. The CDR3 has 13 residues. Germline-derived CDR1 and CDR2 are SGHDT and YYEEEE. CDR3 sequence: CASSGTQLDGYTF.

The V and J genes are TRBV7-9 and TRBJ2-1; TCRdb indicates TRBD1, and absent DNA this call remains unverified. The CDR3 is made up of 15 amino acids. CDR1 SEHNR and CDR2 FQNEAQ come from the germline V gene (reference sequence). CDR3 sequence: CASSLRQGRLNEQFF.

The genes are TRBV29-1 and TRBJ2-7; TCRdb's D call of TRBD1 is untestable without DNA. The CDR3 length is 14 residues. The germline gives CDR1 SQVTM, CDR2 ANQGSEA. This CDR3 is CSVQPQGAVYEQYF.

This rearrangement joins TRBV5-1 to TRBJ2-7; TCRdb's assignment of TRBD1 cannot be checked, as there is no DNA. This CDR3 spans 16 amino acids. CDR1 and CDR2 from the germline V gene are SGHRS and YFSETQ. CDR3 amino acids: CASSPGHTGKIHEQYF.

This chain connects TRBV5-1 to TRBJ2-7; TCRdb indicates TRBD1, and absent DNA this call remains unverified. The CDR3 length is 13 residues. Per germline, CDR1 SGHRS and CDR2 YFSETQ. The CDR3 is CASRQGATVEQYF.

This chain uses TRBV4-2 with TRBJ2-3; TCRdb gives TRBD1 as the D gene, but with no DNA this cannot be confirmed. This CDR3 region has 19 residues. Germline V gene lookup returns CDR1 LGHNA and CDR2 YNFKEQ. This CDR3 reads CASPQVEGARFPSTDTQYF.

Here the CDR3 reads CASSFQTNVVSYNEQFF. V usage is TRBV7-3 and J usage is TRBJ2-1; with no DNA, the TCRdb D assignment of TRBD2 cannot be verified. The CDR3 totals 17 residues. The germline CDR1 and CDR2 sequences are SGHTA and FQGTGA.

The chain employs TRBV3-1 and TRBJ2-6; the TCRdb D gene call, TRBD1, has no DNA to confirm it. Germline assignment: CDR1 LGHDT and CDR2 YNNKEL (reference sequence). This CDR3 has 14 amino acids. The CDR3 spells CASSLPAGANVLTF.

This chain uses TRBV3-1 with TRBJ2-7; TCRdb's assignment of TRBD1 cannot be checked, as there is no DNA. CDR1 and CDR2 from the germline V gene are LGHDT and YNNKEL (reference sequence). CDR3 length: 15 residues. CDR3 sequence: CASSQEDRGGAMQYF.

The chain combines TRBV11-2 with TRBJ2-2. This CDR3 contains 15 residues. The germline V gene has CDR1 SGHAT and CDR2 FQNNGV. The CDR3 is CASSSLLDRRGELFF.

The chain has TRBV21-1 and TRBJ2-5; TCRdb names TRBD1, which stays unverified in the absence of DNA. TRBV21-1 is termed a pseudogene. This CDR3 has 17 residues. The CDR3 sequence: CASSRKSPGQGGETQYF.

V gene TRBV2 combines with J gene TRBJ2-6; the TRBD1 assignment by TCRdb is unverifiable without DNA. The CDR3 length is 17 residues. CDR1 and CDR2 (germline): SNHLY, FYNNEI. CDR3 loop: CASRPGQGASGANVLTF.

V usage is TRBV5-4 and J usage is TRBJ2-3; TCRdb's D gene call, TRBD2, goes unchecked for lack of DNA. Germline V gene data show CDR1 as SGHNT and CDR2 as YYREEE (reference sequence). This CDR3 contains 15 residues. This chain's CDR3 is CASSFGRVGTDTQYF. Based on the CDR3 plus reference TRBV5-4 and TRBJ2-3, the full variable domain is ETGVTQSPTHLIKTRGQQVTLRCSSQSGHNTVSWYQQALGQGPQFIFQYYREEENGRGNFPPRFSGLQFPNYSSELNVNALELDDSALYLCASSFGRVGTDTQYFGPGTRLTVL.

The V call is TRBV5-1, the J call TRBJ1-2; checking the TCRdb D call of TRBD1 is not possible without DNA. Germline V CDR1 and CDR2: SGHRS, YFSETQ. The CDR3 length is 12 residues. This CDR3 reads CASSRPGGGYTF.

V gene TRBV5-4 combines with J gene TRBJ1-2. Germline V gene data show CDR1 as SGHNT and CDR2 as YYREEE (reference sequence). The CDR3 contains 16 residues. The CDR3: CASSPGTSRTNYGYTF. The whole variable domain, filled in from reference TRBV5-4 and TRBJ1-2, reads ETGVTQSPTHLIKTRGQQVTLRCSSQSGHNTVSWYQQALGQGPQFIFQYYREEENGRGNFPPRFSGLQFPNYSSELNVNALELDDSALYLCASSPGTSRTNYGYTFGSGTRLTVV.

This rearrangement joins TRBV29-1 to TRBJ1-1; checking the TCRdb D call of TRBD1 is not possible without DNA. The CDR3 loop spans 12 amino acids. Germline V gene sequence: CDR1 SQVTM, CDR2 ANQGSEA. The CDR3 sequence is CSADTGGTEAFF.

The V and J genes are TRBV3-1 and TRBJ1-1; there is no DNA to check the TCRdb D call of TRBD1. Germline lookup yields CDR1 LGHDT and CDR2 YNNKEL (reference sequence). CDR3 length: 14 amino acids. The CDR3 is CASSRQVSGTEAFF.

The chain recombines TRBV7-2 with TRBJ2-1. Germline loops: CDR1 SGHTA, CDR2 FQGNSA. This CDR3 has 13 amino acids. The CDR3 reads CASSLGRGSEQFF.

This chain connects TRBV6-1 to TRBJ1-1. Germline CDR1 and CDR2: MNHNS and SASEGT. The CDR3 runs to 13 residues. CDR3 amino acids: CASSEVVLDEAFF.

V gene TRBV20-1 combines with J gene TRBJ2-7. CDR3 length: 13 residues. Germline CDR1 and CDR2: DFQATT and SNEGSKA (reference sequence). The CDR3: CSARDLLSHEQYF.